The following is a T cell receptor beta chain sequence with its context. Its cognate antigen is unknown. At one boundary the junction diverges from the germline segment, which might be a read error. This sample was taken from a study of Graves' ophthalmopathy and Graves' hyperthyroidism. Overall study results and limits: Most thyroid-expanded clonotypes exceeding 0.001 frequency were also found in blood.

The study excluded patients with other autoimmune diseases, uncontrolled infections, pregnancy or lactation. RNA transcripts served as template for amplifying TCR beta CDR3 sequences. The workflow started with a first-round RT-PCR run with HTBI primers and then moved on to a second-round multiplex PCR. One entry per CDR3 protein, called by TCRdb with MiXCR from the multiplex PCR reads. The sample includes about 1.2 million distinct CDR3 sequences, around a third of them seen just once. Germline loops: CDR1 KGHDR, CDR2 SFDVKD. This CDR3 is built from 14 residues. Sequencing was performed on peripheral blood or thyroid tissue (not recorded which). The sequence derives from an adult man with Graves' hyperthyroidism. The rearrangement uses TRBV24-1 and TRBJ1-5; the D gene is possibly TRBD1 (6 bases). The CDR3 bases are TGTGCCACCAGTGACATGGGGGCTTCCCAGCCCCGGCATTTT. Translating it yields CATSDMGASQPRHF.